Listed below are T cell receptor beta chains from one sample, sequenced in a study of shared clonotypes between healthy human individuals. Profiled with immunoSEQ multiplex PCR; TCRdb holds only in-frame clones, not every one. Among about 2,200,000 clones, approximately 94% were seen once, and the ten largest hold roughly 1.7%. The sample taken for sequencing was naive CD8+ T cells from PBMCs. These receptors were collected from a man younger than 30 in good health. Some clones in this sample may be carry-over from other donors' samples. Both conserved end residues are part of each CDR3. Each record gives: J gene, V gene, CDR3 protein.

>TRBJ2-7|TRBV10-3
CAISVNPGLGTQYF
>TRBJ1-1|TRBV27
CASSLGGVGSNTEAFF
>TRBJ1-5|TRBV28
CASSPLFSASTQPQHF
>TRBJ2-3|TRBV5-4
CASSLALAGAFTDTQYF
>TRBJ2-3|TRBV9
CASHSGAHFTDTQYF
>TRBJ2-7|TRBV7-9
CASSFGAYEQYF
>TRBJ2-7|TRBV2
CASTSLAGDYYEQYF
>TRBJ1-5|TRBV2
CASSEFVSSSGREQPQHF
>TRBJ2-3|TRBV4-3
CASSQGSGRGTTQYF
>TRBJ2-1|TRBV27
CASSLSISTSGYNEQFF
>TRBJ2-3|TRBV19
CASSIGPTVTGGTDTQYF
>TRBJ1-2|TRBV6-5
CASSYSLNHGYGYTF
>TRBJ2-7|TRBV9
CASSVGIEHYEQYF
>TRBJ1-1|TRBV7-9
CASSAYRGPDTEAFF
>TRBJ2-7|TRBV7-2
CASSFGQGGYEQYF
>TRBJ2-7|TRBV4-1
CASSPRQGPAEQYF
>TRBJ1-2|TRBV9
CASSVGGNGYTF
>TRBJ2-1|TRBV27
CASSPLVVREVNQHNEQFF
>TRBJ2-5|TRBV27
CASARRFQETQYF
>TRBJ1-2|TRBV7-9
CASSLGLATPGPPPYGYTF
>TRBJ2-3|TRBV15
CATSRDYPTSTDTQYF
>TRBJ2-7|TRBV27
CASSFAGPAYEQYF
>TRBJ2-5|TRBV10-2
CASSDRAVGYQETQYF
>TRBJ2-3|TRBV27
CASSFEREVDTQYF
>TRBJ2-1|TRBV6-5
CASSPFGGGRNEQFF
>TRBJ1-3|TRBV9
CASSSQDRATGNTIYF
>TRBJ1-1|TRBV2
CASSEAVAVEAFF
>TRBJ2-4|TRBV6-1
CASSGGTANIQYF
>TRBJ2-1|TRBV5-1
CASSLVAYSSYNEQFF
>TRBJ2-7|TRBV27
CASSFTRQGDYEQYF
>TRBJ1-2|TRBV27
CASSLSKRQAGYGYTF